This T cell receptor beta chain was observed in a study of long-term antiretroviral therapy in people with HIV. The study's findings and limits: The study found narrower CDR3 length ranges in HIV repertoires than in controls.

This CDR3 has 13 residues. Germline V CDR1 and CDR2: LNHDA, SQIVND (reference sequence). Germline trimming cut 5 bases from V and 4 bases from J; bases unmatched to any gene: 3. This clone was seen once. Its cognate antigen is unknown. Assay version v3.0 of immunoSEQ was used, and it was run at survey level. Sequencing was performed with immunoSEQ multiplex PCR; in TCRdb, only in-frame clones are kept and a portion is missing. Among fewer than 20,000 clones listed, around 84% were seen once. The sample consisted of unsorted PBMCs, taken 0.1 years after starting antiretroviral therapy. The chain recombines TRBV19 with TRBJ1-1; 8 bases map to TRBD1. This TCR derives from a man younger than 35 with HIV. The CDR3 protein is CASSHRGFTEAFF. Here the CDR3 DNA reads TGTGCCAGTAGTCACAGGGGGTTCACTGAAGCTTTCTTT.